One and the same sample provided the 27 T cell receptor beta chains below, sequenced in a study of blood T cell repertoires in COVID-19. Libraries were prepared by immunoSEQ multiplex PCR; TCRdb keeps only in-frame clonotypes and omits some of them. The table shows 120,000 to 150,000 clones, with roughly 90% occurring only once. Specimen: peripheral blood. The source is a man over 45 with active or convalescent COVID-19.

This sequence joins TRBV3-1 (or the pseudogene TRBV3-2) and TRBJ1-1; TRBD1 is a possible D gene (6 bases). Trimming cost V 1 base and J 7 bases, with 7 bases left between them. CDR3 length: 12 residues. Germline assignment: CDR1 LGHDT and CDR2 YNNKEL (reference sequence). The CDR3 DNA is TGTGCCAGCAGCCAAGGAGGGGGTGAAGCTTTCTTT. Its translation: CASSQGGGEAFF.

DNA of the CDR3: TGTGCCATCCCCCGGGACAGCTACTCTGGGGCCAACGTCCTGACTTTC. Protein product: CAIPRDSYSGANVLTF. V gene TRBV10-3 combines with J gene TRBJ2-6, with 7 bases identical to TRBD1. V lost 8 bases to trimming and J lost 0 bases; unmatched junction nucleotides: 7. From germline, CDR1 is ENHRY and CDR2 SYGVKD. The CDR3 is made up of 16 amino acids.

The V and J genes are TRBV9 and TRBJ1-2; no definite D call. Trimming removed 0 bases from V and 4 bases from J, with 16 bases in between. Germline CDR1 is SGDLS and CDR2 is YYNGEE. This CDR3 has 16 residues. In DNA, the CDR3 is TGTGCCAGCAGCGTAGGCTTAGCGGGAGAGGGCTATGGCTACACCTTC. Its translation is CASSVGLAGEGYGYTF.

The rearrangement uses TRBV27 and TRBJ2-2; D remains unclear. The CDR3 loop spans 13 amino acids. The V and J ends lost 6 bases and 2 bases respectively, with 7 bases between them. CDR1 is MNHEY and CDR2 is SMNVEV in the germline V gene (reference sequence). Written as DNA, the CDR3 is TGTGCCAGCAGAAATCCTAACACCGGGGAGCTGTTTTTT. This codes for CASRNPNTGELFF.

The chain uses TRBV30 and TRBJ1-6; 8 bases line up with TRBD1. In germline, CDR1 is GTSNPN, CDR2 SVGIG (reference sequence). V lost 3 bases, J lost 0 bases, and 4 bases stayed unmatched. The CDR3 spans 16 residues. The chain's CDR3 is CAWSADRGSYNSPLHF. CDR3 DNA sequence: TGTGCCTGGAGCGCTGACAGGGGCTCCTATAATTCACCCCTCCACTTT.

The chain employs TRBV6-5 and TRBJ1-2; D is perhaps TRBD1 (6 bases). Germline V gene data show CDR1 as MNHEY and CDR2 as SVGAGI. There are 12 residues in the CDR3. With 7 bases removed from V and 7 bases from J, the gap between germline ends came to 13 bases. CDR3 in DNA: TGTGCCAGCATTTCCAGGGGCTCTGGCTACACCTTC. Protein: CASISRGSGYTF.

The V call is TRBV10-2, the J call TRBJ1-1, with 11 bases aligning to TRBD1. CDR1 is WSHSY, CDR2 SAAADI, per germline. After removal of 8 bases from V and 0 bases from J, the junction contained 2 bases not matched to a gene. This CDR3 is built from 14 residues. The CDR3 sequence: CASGQGALNTEAFF. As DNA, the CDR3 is TGCGCCAGCGGACAGGGGGCCTTGAACACTGAAGCTTTCTTT.

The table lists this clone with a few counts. The CDR3 DNA sequence: TGTGCCAGCAGCCGGGCAGGGTGGACCGGGGAGCTGTTTTTT. It yields the protein CASSRAGWTGELFF. The chain joins TRBV3-1 (or the pseudogene TRBV3-2) to TRBJ2-2; the D gene is possibly TRBD1 (5 bases). The germline V and J ends were trimmed by 4 bases and 5 bases, with 11 bases remaining between them. The CDR3 runs 14 residues. CDR1 and CDR2 (germline): LGHDT, YNNKEL (reference sequence).

CDR3 amino acids: CASSQVGGKGHTEAFF. CDR3 nucleotide sequence: TGTGCCAGCAGCCAAGTAGGGGGCAAGGGGCACACTGAAGCTTTCTTT. The chain combines TRBV4-2 with TRBJ1-1, with 7 bases that match TRBD1. Trimming removed 1 base from V and 3 bases from J; junction bases left unmatched: 8. Germline V lookup: CDR1 LGHNA, CDR2 YNFKEQ. The CDR3 is 16 amino acids.

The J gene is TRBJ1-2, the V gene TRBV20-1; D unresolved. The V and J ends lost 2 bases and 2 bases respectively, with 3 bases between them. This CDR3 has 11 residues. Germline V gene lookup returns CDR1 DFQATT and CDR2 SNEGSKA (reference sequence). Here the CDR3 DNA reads TGCAGTGCTAGACTGAACTATGGCTACACCTTC. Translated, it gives CSARLNYGYTF.

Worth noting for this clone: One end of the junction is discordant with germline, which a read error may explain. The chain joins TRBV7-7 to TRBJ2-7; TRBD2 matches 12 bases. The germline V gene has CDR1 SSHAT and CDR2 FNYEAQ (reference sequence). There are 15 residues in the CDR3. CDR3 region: CASSPGTSGLYEQYF. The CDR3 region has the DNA TGTGCTAGCAGCCCTGGGACTAGCGGGCTCTACGAGCAGTACTTC.

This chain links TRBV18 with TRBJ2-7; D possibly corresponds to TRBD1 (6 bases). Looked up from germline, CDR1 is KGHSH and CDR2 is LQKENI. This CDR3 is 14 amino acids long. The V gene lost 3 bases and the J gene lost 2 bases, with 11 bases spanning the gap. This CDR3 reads CASSPRQDAYEQYF. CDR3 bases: TGTGCCAGCTCACCTAGACAGGATGCCTACGAGCAGTACTTC.

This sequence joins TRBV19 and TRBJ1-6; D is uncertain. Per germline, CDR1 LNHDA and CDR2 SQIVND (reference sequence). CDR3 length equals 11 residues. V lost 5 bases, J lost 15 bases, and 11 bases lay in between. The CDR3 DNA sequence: TGTGCCAGTAGTTTCGGACTTCTCCTCCACTTT. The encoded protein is CASSFGLLLHF.

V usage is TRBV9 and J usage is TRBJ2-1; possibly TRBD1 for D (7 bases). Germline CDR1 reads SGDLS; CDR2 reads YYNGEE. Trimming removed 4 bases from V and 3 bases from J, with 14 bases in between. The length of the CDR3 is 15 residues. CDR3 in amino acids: CASSPRQGGYNEQFF. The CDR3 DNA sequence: TGTGCCAGCAGCCCCCGGCAGGGGGGCTACAATGAGCAGTTCTTC.

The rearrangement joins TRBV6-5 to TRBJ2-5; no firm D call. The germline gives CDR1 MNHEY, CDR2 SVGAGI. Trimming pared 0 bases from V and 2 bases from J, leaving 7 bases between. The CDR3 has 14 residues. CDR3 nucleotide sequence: TGTGCCAGCAGTTACTCCCCGGGTCAAGAGACCCAGTACTTC. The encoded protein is CASSYSPGQETQYF.

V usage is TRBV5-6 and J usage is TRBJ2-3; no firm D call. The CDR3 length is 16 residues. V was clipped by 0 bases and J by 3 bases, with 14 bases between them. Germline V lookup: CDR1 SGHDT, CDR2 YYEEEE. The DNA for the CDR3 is TGTGCCAGCAGCTTGGCGAGTAGTAGCTGGACAGATACGCAGTATTTT. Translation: CASSLASSSWTDTQYF. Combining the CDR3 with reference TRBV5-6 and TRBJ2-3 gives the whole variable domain DAGVTQSPTHLIKTRGQQVTLRCSPKSGHDTVSWYQQALGQGPQFIFQYYEEEERQRGNFPDRFSGHQFPNYSSELNVNALLLGDSALYLCASSLASSSWTDTQYFGPGTRLTVL.

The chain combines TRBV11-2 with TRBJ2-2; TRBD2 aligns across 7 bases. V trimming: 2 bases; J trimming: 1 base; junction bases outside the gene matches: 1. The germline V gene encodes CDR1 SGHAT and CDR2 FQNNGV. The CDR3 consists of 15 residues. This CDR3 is CASSLTSENTGELFF. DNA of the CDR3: TGTGCCAGCAGCTTAACTAGCGAGAACACCGGGGAGCTGTTTTTT.

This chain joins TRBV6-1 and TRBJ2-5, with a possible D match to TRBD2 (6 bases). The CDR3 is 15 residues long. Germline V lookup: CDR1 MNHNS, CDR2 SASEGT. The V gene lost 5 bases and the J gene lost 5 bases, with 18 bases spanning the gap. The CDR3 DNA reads TGTGCCAGCAGTCTCACTGGGGGGTCCCGGGAGACCCAGTACTTC. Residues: CASSLTGGSRETQYF.

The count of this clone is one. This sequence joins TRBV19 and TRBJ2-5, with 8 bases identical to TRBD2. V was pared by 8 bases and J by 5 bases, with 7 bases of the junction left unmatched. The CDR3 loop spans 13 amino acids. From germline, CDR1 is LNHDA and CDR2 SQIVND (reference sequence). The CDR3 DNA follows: TGTGCCAGTTCGACCGGGAGGGGGGAGACCCAGTACTTC. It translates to CASSTGRGETQYF.

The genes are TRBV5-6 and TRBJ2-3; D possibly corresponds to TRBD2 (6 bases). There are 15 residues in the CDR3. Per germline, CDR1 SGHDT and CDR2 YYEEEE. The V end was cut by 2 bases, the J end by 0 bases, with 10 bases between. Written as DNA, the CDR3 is TGTGCCAGCAGCTTTCCTAGCGCTAGCACAGATACGCAGTATTTT. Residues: CASSFPSASTDTQYF.

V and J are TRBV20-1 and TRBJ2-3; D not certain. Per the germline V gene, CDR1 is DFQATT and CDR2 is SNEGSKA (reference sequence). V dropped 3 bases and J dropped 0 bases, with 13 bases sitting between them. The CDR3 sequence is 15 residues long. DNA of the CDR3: TGCAGTGCTAGTAAACTACTCACTAGCACAGATACGCAGTATTTT. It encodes CSASKLLTSTDTQYF.

CDR3 bases: TGTGCCATCAGAGGGACTAGCAGCTACGAGCAGTACTTC. It translates to CAIRGTSSYEQYF. V usage is TRBV10-3 and J usage is TRBJ2-7; TRBD2 matches 9 bases. With V trimmed by 6 bases and J by 3 bases, 3 bases remained unmatched. Germline V gene sequence: CDR1 ENHRY, CDR2 SYGVKD. The CDR3 totals 13 residues.

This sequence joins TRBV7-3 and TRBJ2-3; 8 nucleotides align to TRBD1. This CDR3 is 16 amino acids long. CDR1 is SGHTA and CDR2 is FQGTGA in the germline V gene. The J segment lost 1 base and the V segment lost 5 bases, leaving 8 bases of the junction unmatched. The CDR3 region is CASSPLGTGRTDTQYF. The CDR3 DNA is TGTGCCAGCAGCCCCTTAGGGACAGGCCGCACAGATACGCAGTATTTT.

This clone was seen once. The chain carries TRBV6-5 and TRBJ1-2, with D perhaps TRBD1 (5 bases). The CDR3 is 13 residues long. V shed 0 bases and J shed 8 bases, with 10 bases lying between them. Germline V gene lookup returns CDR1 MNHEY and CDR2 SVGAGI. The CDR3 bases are TGTGCCAGCAGTTACTCGGGGCTGGGGGGCTACACCTTC. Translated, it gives CASSYSGLGGYTF.

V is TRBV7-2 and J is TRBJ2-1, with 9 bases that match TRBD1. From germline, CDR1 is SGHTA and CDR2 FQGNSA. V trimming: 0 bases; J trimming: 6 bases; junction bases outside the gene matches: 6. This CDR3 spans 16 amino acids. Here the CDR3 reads CASSLASGTGFNEQFF. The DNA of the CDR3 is TGTGCCAGCAGCTTAGCATCCGGGACAGGGTTCAATGAGCAGTTCTTC.

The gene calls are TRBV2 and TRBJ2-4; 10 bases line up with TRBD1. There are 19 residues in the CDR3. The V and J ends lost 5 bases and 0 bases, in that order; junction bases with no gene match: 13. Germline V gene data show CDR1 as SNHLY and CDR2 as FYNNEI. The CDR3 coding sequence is TGTGCCAGCAGTCGAGTTGGACAGGGGGGAGATCTAGCCAAAAACATTCAGTACTTC. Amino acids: CASSRVGQGGDLAKNIQYF.

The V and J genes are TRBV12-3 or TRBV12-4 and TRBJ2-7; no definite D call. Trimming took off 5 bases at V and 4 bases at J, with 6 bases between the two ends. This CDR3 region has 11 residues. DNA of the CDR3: TGTGCCAGCAGTCCCGGGTACGAGCAGTACTTC. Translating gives CASSPGYEQYF.